This TCR beta chain was documented in a study of shared clonotypes between healthy human individuals. The deep-level immunoSEQ assay was used. Libraries were prepared by immunoSEQ multiplex PCR; TCRdb keeps only in-frame clonotypes and omits some of them. The sample carries about 600,000 clones, around 78% recorded once. This CDR3 is 14 amino acids long. Donors, without exception, were Caucasian adults residing in Nashville, Tennessee. Sequencing used PBMCs. The V and J genes are TRBV21-1 and TRBJ2-5; TRBD1 was called by the table and not checked on the DNA. TRBV21-1 corresponds to a pseudogene. The TCR comes from a woman in her thirties or forties in good health. Some clones in this sample may be carry-over from other donors' samples. CDR3 sequence reads: CASSGHRGCETQYF. CDR3 nucleotide sequence: TGTGCCAGCAGCGGGCACAGGGGATGCGAGACCCAGTACTTC.